The 10 T cell receptor beta chains reported below all come from one sample, sequenced in a study of cytomegalovirus exposure and HLA in healthy donors. The primer mix had 60 Vbeta and 13 Jbeta primers. Method: immunoSEQ multiplex PCR; TCRdb's copy keeps in-frame clones and lacks some. This sample has approximately 110,000 clones, with around two thirds found just once. The source material was PBMCs. The receptors were sampled from a man in his sixties in good health and CMV-seropositive.

This clone has more than one count but fewer than ten. CDR3 amino acids: CASSKGGDRVNTEAFF. DNA of the CDR3: TGTGCCAGCAGCAAAGGGGGGGACAGGGTGAACACTGAAGCTTTCTTT. The chain is built from TRBV11-3 and TRBJ1-1, with 9 bases aligning to TRBD1. This CDR3 contains 16 residues. Germline V gene sequence: CDR1 SGHNT, CDR2 YENEEA. V shed 5 bases, J shed 0 bases, and the junction held 7 bases outside the gene matches. Together with reference TRBV11-3 and TRBJ1-1, the CDR3 gives the full variable domain: EAGVVQSPRYKIIEKKQPVAFWCNPISGHNTLYWYLQNLGQGPELLIRYENEEAVDDSQLPKDRFSAERLKGVDSTLKIQPAELGDSAVYLCASSKGGDRVNTEAFFGQGTRLTVV.

Only one count was recorded for this clone. The chain couples TRBV5-1 to TRBJ2-7; the D gene is possibly TRBD2 (7 bases). Looked up from germline, CDR1 is SGHRS and CDR2 is YFSETQ. V lost 4 bases to trimming and J lost 0 bases, with 14 bases between them. The CDR3 is 15 residues long. CDR3 bases: TGCGCCAGCAGCCCTGGGGGGGCGAACTCCTACGAGCAGTACTTC. Translation: CASSPGGANSYEQYF.

The chain couples TRBV27 to TRBJ1-1, with TRBD1 as a possible D gene (5 bases). The CDR3 runs to 13 residues. V was pared by 4 bases and J by 1 base, with 7 bases between. Germline CDR1 is MNHEY and CDR2 is SMNVEV (reference sequence). As DNA, the CDR3 is TGTGCCAGCAGTTACAGGCGGAACACTGAAGCTTTCTTT. It codes for CASSYRRNTEAFF.

This rearrangement joins TRBV7-3 to TRBJ2-7, with 8 positions matching TRBD1. The CDR3 runs 14 residues. V dropped 3 bases and J dropped 6; count of bases not matched to a gene: 7. The V gene's germline CDR1 is SGHTA and CDR2 FQGTGA. The CDR3 protein is CASSFATGQGEQYF. CDR3 DNA sequence: TGTGCCAGCAGCTTCGCGACCGGACAGGGCGAGCAGTACTTC.

The V call is TRBV6-1, the J call TRBJ1-6; D is unclear. Germline values: CDR1 MNHNS, CDR2 SASEGT. Trimming left V 7 bases short and J 9 bases short, with 16 bases between. The CDR3 has 14 amino acids. CDR3 sequence reads: CASTKGQEVSPLHF. CDR3 in DNA: TGTGCCAGCACTAAAGGCCAGGAGGTTTCACCCCTCCACTTT.

The rearrangement uses TRBV25-1 and TRBJ1-5; a weak D match, TRBD1 (5 bases). The CDR3 has 15 amino acids. Trimming left V 2 bases short and J 5 bases short, with 13 bases between. CDR1 and CDR2 from the germline V gene are MGHDK and SYGVNS. CDR3 protein: CASSEIGREDQPQHF. The CDR3 region has the DNA TGTGCCAGCAGTGAAATAGGCAGGGAGGATCAGCCCCAGCATTTT. Drawing the rest from reference TRBV25-1 and TRBJ1-5, the complete variable domain is EADIYQTPRYLVIGTGKKITLECSQTMGHDKMYWYQQDPGMELHLIHYSYGVNSTEKGDLSSESTVSRIRTEHFPLTLESARPSHTSQYLCASSEIGREDQPQHFGDGTRLSIL.

The V call is TRBV6-1, the J call TRBJ1-6; D remains unclear. The germline V gene has CDR1 MNHNS and CDR2 SASEGT. This CDR3 region has 11 residues. Trimming removed 7 bases at V and 8 bases at J, with 6 bases between. The CDR3 reads CASMEYSPLHF. DNA for the CDR3: TGTGCCAGCATGGAGTATTCACCCCTCCACTTT.

The chain has TRBV7-9 and TRBJ2-3, with TRBD2 matching over 8 bases. With 0 bases clipped from V and 0 bases from J, the junction kept 5 bases outside the gene matches. In germline, CDR1 is SEHNR, CDR2 FQNEAQ (reference sequence). The CDR3 extends over 17 amino acids. DNA for the CDR3: TGTGCCAGCAGCTTAGCCGGGGGGGCCATAAGCACAGATACGCAGTATTTT. Encoded protein: CASSLAGGAISTDTQYF.

This clone has just a few counts. The chain joins TRBV6-6 to TRBJ1-5; TRBD1 matches 7 bases. This CDR3 spans 15 amino acids. The trim removed 8 bases at V and 4 bases at J, leaving 11 bases unmatched. CDR1 and CDR2 (germline): MNHNY, SVGAGI (reference sequence). In DNA, the CDR3 is TGTGCCAGCGTTAGGGAACGACAGGGTAATCAGCCCCAGCATTTT. It specifies CASVRERQGNQPQHF.

The V call is TRBV7-3, the J call TRBJ2-7, with D tentatively TRBD2 (5 bases). Germline V lookup: CDR1 SGHTA, CDR2 FQGTGA. The CDR3 sequence is 16 residues long. Trimming left V 7 bases short and J 1 base short, with 20 bases between. Here the CDR3 DNA reads TGTGCCAGCAAGCCCCTATCCCCGGGAATTTCCTACGAGCAGTACTTC. Residues: CASKPLSPGISYEQYF.